Below, 30 T cell receptor beta chains from the same sample are listed, as sequenced in a study of blood T cell repertoires in COVID-19. The data were produced by immunoSEQ multiplex PCR, yet TCRdb's version contains in-frame clones alone and is incomplete. The sample lists roughly 28,000 clones, around four fifths occurring once. Sequenced material: peripheral blood. The origin of the receptors is a woman aged 70-85 years with active or convalescent COVID-19.

This chain links TRBV27 with TRBJ1-2; TRBD1 matches 8 bases. Trimming cost V 5 bases and J 1 base; bases outside gene matches: 3. The CDR3 is made up of 14 amino acids. CDR1 is MNHEY, CDR2 SMNVEV, per germline (reference sequence). In DNA, the CDR3 is TGTGCCAGCAGTCTCGGACAGGGTAACTATGGCTACACCTTC. Translation: CASSLGQGNYGYTF.

The genes are TRBV3-1 (or the pseudogene TRBV3-2) and TRBJ1-6; D is undetermined. The ends were cut back, 2 bases at V and 13 bases at J, with 9 bases in the middle. The CDR3 is 12 amino acids. Germline assignment: CDR1 LGHDT and CDR2 YNNKEL (reference sequence). The CDR3 loop reads CASSQSGRPLHF. In DNA, the CDR3 is TGTGCCAGCAGCCAATCCGGTCGGCCCCTCCACTTT.

The CDR3 coding sequence is TGTGCCAGCAGACTAACCTATAGCGATGAGCAGTTCTTC. Translation: CASRLTYSDEQFF. The rearrangement uses TRBV28 and TRBJ2-1, with D maybe TRBD2 (5 bases). V gave up 6 bases and J gave up 8 bases, with 14 bases separating them. Germline V lookup: CDR1 MDHEN, CDR2 SYDVKM. The CDR3 totals 13 residues.

The genes are TRBV27 and TRBJ2-1; tentative D call: TRBD1 (6 bases). V lost 0 bases, J lost 10 bases, and 7 bases lay in between. Germline V gene sequence: CDR1 MNHEY, CDR2 SMNVEV (reference sequence). This CDR3 has 12 residues. CDR3 sequence (DNA): TGTGCCAGCAGTTTATCCAGGGGCGAGCAGTTCTTC. Protein: CASSLSRGEQFF.

The chain carries TRBV7-2 and TRBJ1-6, with 8 bases that match TRBD1. Germline loops: CDR1 SGHTA, CDR2 FQGNSA. The ends lost 3 bases at V and 9 bases at J; junction bases unmatched: 4. CDR3 length: 14 amino acids. The CDR3 DNA reads as TGTGCCAGCAGCTTTACAGGGGGAGGTTCACCCCTCCACTTT. Its translation: CASSFTGGGSPLHF.

The genes are TRBV7-2 and TRBJ2-5, with TRBD2 matching 12 bases. The CDR3 spans 16 residues. Germline V gene data show CDR1 as SGHTA and CDR2 as FQGNSA. With V trimmed by 5 bases and J by 4 bases, 8 bases remained unmatched. The CDR3 DNA is TGTGCCAGCAGCCTCTCTAGCGGGGGGGCTGGAGAGACCCAGTACTTC. Encoded protein: CASSLSSGGAGETQYF.

The chain employs TRBV6-2 or TRBV6-3 and TRBJ2-5; D remains ambiguous. CDR1 and CDR2 (germline): MNHEY, SVGEGT. The germline V and J ends were trimmed by 2 bases and 1 base, with 5 bases remaining between them. CDR3 length: 13 residues. CDR3: CASSYPFQETQYF. The CDR3 DNA sequence: TGTGCCAGCAGTTACCCATTCCAAGAGACCCAGTACTTC.

CDR3: CASSTLDWTGNYGYTF. The CDR3 DNA is TGTGCCAGTAGTACGCTGGACTGGACAGGGAACTATGGCTACACCTTC. The rearrangement links TRBV19 to TRBJ1-2; 8 nucleotides match TRBD1. After removal of 4 bases from V and 2 bases from J, the junction contained 9 bases not matched to a gene. CDR1 LNHDA and CDR2 SQIVND come from the germline V gene (reference sequence). The CDR3 extends over 16 amino acids.

V is TRBV7-2 and J is TRBJ1-5; no reliable D call. The V gene's germline CDR1 is SGHTA and CDR2 FQGNSA. The CDR3 extends over 15 amino acids. Trimming stripped 1 base from V and 7 bases from J, with 14 bases between. CDR3 amino acids: CASSLVTGFSQPQHF. As DNA, the CDR3 is TGTGCCAGCAGCTTAGTGACGGGGTTCAGCCAGCCCCAGCATTTT.

Remarks on this clone: One junction end does not reproduce the germline sequence, and a read error may be involved. The chain is built from TRBV28 and TRBJ2-1; 7 nucleotides match TRBD2. Germline CDR1 and CDR2: MDHEN and SYDVKM. The CDR3 is 12 residues long. This CDR3 is CASSITGLAAIF. The CDR3, as DNA: TGTGCCAGCTCCATTACCGGGCTAGCGGCGATCTTC.

This clone was observed a single time. The chain is built from TRBV5-1 and TRBJ2-5, with D possibly matching TRBD2 (5 bases). Per germline, CDR1 SGHRS and CDR2 YFSETQ. This CDR3 has 13 residues. V was pared by 0 bases and J by 3 bases, with 6 bases between. CDR3 protein: CASSLGGEETQYF. The DNA of the CDR3 is TGCGCCAGCAGCTTGGGGGGAGAAGAGACCCAGTACTTC.

The genes are TRBV5-1 and TRBJ2-3, with 10 bases aligning to TRBD2. V lost 0 bases and J lost 4; bases outside the gene matches: 5. This CDR3 comprises 16 residues. The germline gives CDR1 SGHRS, CDR2 YFSETQ. This CDR3 is CASSLAGTSVADTQYF. The CDR3 coding sequence is TGCGCCAGCAGCTTGGCCGGGACTAGCGTTGCAGATACGCAGTATTTT.

This clone was counted a few times. J is TRBJ1-4 and V is TRBV19, with D tentatively TRBD1 (6 bases). With 8 bases removed from V and 1 base from J, the gap between germline ends came to 23 bases. There are 18 residues in the CDR3. Per the germline V gene, CDR1 is LNHDA and CDR2 is SQIVND (reference sequence). DNA of the CDR3: TGTGCCAGTGGGGGCCAGGGATCCCCCTGGGAAACTAATGAAAAACTGTTTTTT. It is translated as CASGGQGSPWETNEKLFF. The variable domain in full, completed from reference TRBV19 and TRBJ1-4, reads DGGITQSPKYLFRKEGQNVTLSCEQNLNHDAMYWYRQDPGQGLRLIYYSQIVNDFQKGDIAEGYSVSREKKESFPLTVTSAQKNPTAFYLCASGGQGSPWETNEKLFFGSGTQLSVL.

This CDR3 is CASRPTGGGYEQYF. The CDR3 nucleotides read TGTGCCAGCAGGCCGACAGGGGGCGGCTACGAGCAGTACTTC. The chain employs TRBV28 and TRBJ2-7, with 10 bases identical to TRBD1. This CDR3 is 14 amino acids long. With V trimmed by 6 bases and J by 3 bases, 5 bases remained unmatched. Per germline, CDR1 MDHEN and CDR2 SYDVKM. Complete variable domain (other parts from reference TRBV28 and TRBJ2-7): DVKVTQSSRYLVKRTGEKVFLECVQDMDHENMFWYRQDPGLGLRLIYFSYDVKMKEKGDIPEGYSVSREKKERFSLILESASTNQTSMYLCASRPTGGGYEQYFGPGTRLTVT.

J is TRBJ2-3 and V is TRBV7-2; 10 nucleotides align to TRBD2. The CDR3 length is 16 residues. CDR1 SGHTA and CDR2 FQGNSA come from the germline V gene. V shed 3 bases and J 6 bases; nucleotides not matched to a gene: 9. The CDR3 nucleotides read TGTGCCAGCAGCTTGCTAGCGGGGGCGCTGGCGGATACGCAGTATTTT. Translating gives CASSLLAGALADTQYF. Full variable domain (rest looked up from reference TRBV7-2 and TRBJ2-3): GAGVSQSPSNKVTEKGKDVELRCDPISGHTALYWYRQSLGQGLEFLIYFQGNSAPDKSGLPSDRFSAERTGGSVSTLTIQRTQQEDSAVYLCASSLLAGALADTQYFGPGTRLTVL.

CDR3 DNA sequence: TGTGCCAGCAGCCCCCGGCGGGGTACGCAGTATTTT. Translating it yields CASSPRRGTQYF. The chain carries TRBV11-3 and TRBJ2-3; D is possibly TRBD2 (6 bases). The CDR3 is 12 amino acids. Germline lookup yields CDR1 SGHNT and CDR2 YENEEA. Trimming removed 5 bases from V and 8 bases from J, with 11 bases in between.

The chain joins TRBV6-2 or TRBV6-3 to TRBJ2-2; no clear D gene. This CDR3 is built from 13 residues. Germline V gene data show CDR1 as MNHEY and CDR2 as SVGEGT. Trimming removed 2 bases at V and 6 bases at J, with 7 bases between. The CDR3 sequence is CASSYAAAGELFF. For the CDR3, the DNA is TGTGCCAGCAGTTACGCGGCGGCCGGGGAGCTGTTTTTT.

This clone was seen only once. This rearrangement joins TRBV12-5 to TRBJ1-6, with D possibly TRBD1 on 6 matching bases. The CDR3 has 15 amino acids. Trimming took 4 bases from V and 2 from J, leaving 9 bases between them. Germline CDR1 and CDR2: LGHNT and FRNRAP. The CDR3 DNA reads TGTGCTAGTGGTTCCTCAGGGGCCTATAATTCACCCCTCCACTTT. It specifies CASGSSGAYNSPLHF.

The chain employs TRBV12-3 or TRBV12-4 and TRBJ2-5; possible D gene TRBD2, 6 bases. The CDR3 is made up of 12 amino acids. Deletions cut 9 bases from V and 4 bases from J, with 12 bases between. As DNA, the CDR3 is TGTGCCAGTAGTATGGGAGGAGAGACCCAGTACTTC. Its protein product is CASSMGGETQYF.

A few counts support this clone. In nucleotides, the CDR3 is TGCGCCAGCAGCCAAGACCGCGGGGGGGCCGGCACAGATACGCAGTATTTT. It encodes CASSQDRGGAGTDTQYF. The chain uses TRBV4-1 and TRBJ2-3; TRBD2 matches at 9 bases. Germline assignment: CDR1 MGHRA and CDR2 YSYEKL. CDR3 length equals 17 residues. Trimming at V came to 0 bases and at J to 1 base, leaving 5 bases not matched to a gene.

In this sample, this clone turned up a few times. The chain is built from TRBV7-2 and TRBJ1-2; the D is unclear. The CDR3 has 14 amino acids. V gave up 5 bases and J gave up 6 bases, with 16 bases separating them. Germline assignment: CDR1 SGHTA and CDR2 FQGNSA. The CDR3 loop reads CASSPPRAVNGYTF. In DNA form, the CDR3 reads TGTGCCAGCAGCCCCCCTCGAGCTGTGAATGGCTACACCTTC.

This rearrangement joins TRBV28 to TRBJ2-7, with 8 bases identical to TRBD2. CDR1 and CDR2 from the germline V gene are MDHEN and SYDVKM. This CDR3 comprises 14 residues. With 6 bases clipped from V and 6 bases from J, the junction kept 10 bases outside the gene matches. The CDR3 nucleotides are TGTGCCAGCAGGCGAGCGGGAGTCATAACCGAGCAGTACTTC. Translation gives CASRRAGVITEQYF.

V gene TRBV28 combines with J gene TRBJ1-2, with TRBD1 identical over 7 bases. Germline V lookup: CDR1 MDHEN, CDR2 SYDVKM. The V and J ends lost 6 bases and 4 bases, in that order; junction bases with no gene match: 5. The CDR3 is made up of 13 amino acids. This CDR3 is CASSWDSLYGYTF. CDR3 DNA: TGTGCCAGCAGCTGGGACAGCCTCTATGGCTACACCTTC.

V and J are TRBV10-1 and TRBJ1-4; perhaps TRBD1 as D (6 bases). V dropped 8 bases and J dropped 7 bases, with 17 bases sitting between them. Germline-derived CDR1 and CDR2 are WNHNN and SYGVQD (reference sequence). The CDR3 consists of 14 residues. CDR3 residues: CASQAAGDGEKLFF. In DNA form, the CDR3 reads TGCGCCAGCCAAGCGGCAGGGGATGGTGAAAAACTGTTTTTT.

The gene calls are TRBV14 and TRBJ2-7; weak D call: TRBD2 (7 bases). Trimming removed 4 bases at V and 6 bases at J, with 16 bases between. The CDR3 covers 14 residues. Germline V CDR1 and CDR2: SGHDN, FVKESK. CDR3 in amino acids: CASSPGGRHGEQYF. CDR3 bases: TGTGCCAGCAGCCCCGGGGGGCGCCATGGCGAGCAGTACTTC. Complete variable domain (other parts from reference TRBV14 and TRBJ2-7): EAGVTQFPSHSVIEKGQTVTLRCDPISGHDNLYWYRRVMGKEIKFLLHFVKESKQDESGMPNNRFLAERTGGTYSTLKVQPAELEDSGVYFCASSPGGRHGEQYFGPGTRLTVT.

The chain carries TRBV28 and TRBJ2-1; TRBD1 is a possible D gene (5 bases). The V gene lost 7 bases and the J gene lost 4 bases, with 11 bases spanning the gap. The V gene's germline CDR1 is MDHEN and CDR2 SYDVKM. This CDR3 spans 13 amino acids. This CDR3 reads CASTRQQYNEQFF. DNA for the CDR3: TGTGCCAGCACGCGACAGCAATACAATGAGCAGTTCTTC.

The chain links TRBV7-9 to TRBJ2-1; 13 positions match TRBD2. CDR3 length: 16 residues. Germline assignment: CDR1 SEHNR and CDR2 FQNEAQ (reference sequence). With V trimmed by 1 base and J by 7 bases, 4 bases remained unmatched. Here the CDR3 DNA reads TGTGCCAGCAGCTTAGGAGGACTAGCGGGAGTAAATGAGCAGTTCTTC. Translation: CASSLGGLAGVNEQFF.

The chain uses TRBV19 and TRBJ2-3, with D perhaps TRBD2 (5 bases). The germline V and J ends were trimmed by 3 bases and 5 bases, with 9 bases remaining between them. Looked up from germline, CDR1 is LNHDA and CDR2 is SQIVND (reference sequence). The CDR3 contains 13 residues. CDR3 bases: TGTGCCAGTAGTATCGAGGGTAAAGATACGCAGTATTTT. Protein: CASSIEGKDTQYF. Based on the CDR3 plus reference TRBV19 and TRBJ2-3, the full variable domain is DGGITQSPKYLFRKEGQNVTLSCEQNLNHDAMYWYRQDPGQGLRLIYYSQIVNDFQKGDIAEGYSVSREKKESFPLTVTSAQKNPTAFYLCASSIEGKDTQYFGPGTRLTVL.

The count of this clone is one. The CDR3 nucleotides read TGTGCCAGTAATCCTTCGCGGCAGATCTATGGCTACACCTTC. Translation gives CASNPSRQIYGYTF. The rearrangement links TRBV19 to TRBJ1-2; D uncertain. This CDR3 region has 14 residues. Trimming shortened V by 7 bases and J by 4 bases, and 16 bases separated the two germline ends. The germline CDR1 and CDR2 sequences are LNHDA and SQIVND (reference sequence).

The DNA for the CDR3 is TGTGCCAGCAGCGTAGGAGCTTTCACAGATACGCAGTATTTT. Encoded protein: CASSVGAFTDTQYF. The rearrangement links TRBV9 to TRBJ2-3; D is unresolved. V dropped 0 bases and J dropped 2 bases, with 7 bases sitting between them. CDR3 length: 14 residues. Germline V lookup: CDR1 SGDLS, CDR2 YYNGEE.